This T cell receptor beta chain comes out of a study of blood T cell repertoires in COVID-19. Background on the study: Specimens from acute and convalescent COVID-19 originated in the United States, Italy and Spain. T cells, B-cell-depleted T cells, or PBMCs provided the cDNA or gDNA that served as material.

With 0 bases removed from V and 8 bases from J, the gap between germline ends came to 10 bases. The V gene's germline CDR1 is MNHEY and CDR2 SVGAGI. This CDR3 spans 13 amino acids. Study processing details: How many nucleated cells were present was estimated from reference gene primer amplification. Data came from immunoSEQ multiplex PCR; TCRdb stores just in-frame clones and leaves some out. That table supplies the V and J calls and clone size; D and trimming were determined from the DNA. The sample includes roughly 87,000 clones, roughly 83% seen only once; the top ten take 15% to 20%. The receptor's source is a woman in her sixties with acute or convalescent COVID-19. Material: peripheral blood. V usage is TRBV6-5 and J usage is TRBJ1-1, with D unresolved. This CDR3 is CASSYSVEGEAFF. The CDR3 bases are TGTGCCAGCAGTTACTCAGTGGAGGGCGAAGCTTTCTTT.